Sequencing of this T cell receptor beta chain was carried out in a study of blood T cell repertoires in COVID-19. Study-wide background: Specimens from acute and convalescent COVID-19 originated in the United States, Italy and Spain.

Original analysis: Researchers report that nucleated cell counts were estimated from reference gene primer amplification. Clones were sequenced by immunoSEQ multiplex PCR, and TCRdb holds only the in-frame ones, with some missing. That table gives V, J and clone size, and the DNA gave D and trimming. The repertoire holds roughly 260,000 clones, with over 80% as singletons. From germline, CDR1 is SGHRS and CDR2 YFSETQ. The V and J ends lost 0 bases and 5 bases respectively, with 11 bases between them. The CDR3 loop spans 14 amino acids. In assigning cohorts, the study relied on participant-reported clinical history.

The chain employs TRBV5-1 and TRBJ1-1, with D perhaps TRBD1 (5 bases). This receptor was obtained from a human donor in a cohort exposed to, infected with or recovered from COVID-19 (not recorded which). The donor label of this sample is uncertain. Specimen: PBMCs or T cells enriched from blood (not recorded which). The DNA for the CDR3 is TGCGCCAGCAGCTTGGAAGGGAAGGGGACTGAAGCTTTCTTT. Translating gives CASSLEGKGTEAFF.